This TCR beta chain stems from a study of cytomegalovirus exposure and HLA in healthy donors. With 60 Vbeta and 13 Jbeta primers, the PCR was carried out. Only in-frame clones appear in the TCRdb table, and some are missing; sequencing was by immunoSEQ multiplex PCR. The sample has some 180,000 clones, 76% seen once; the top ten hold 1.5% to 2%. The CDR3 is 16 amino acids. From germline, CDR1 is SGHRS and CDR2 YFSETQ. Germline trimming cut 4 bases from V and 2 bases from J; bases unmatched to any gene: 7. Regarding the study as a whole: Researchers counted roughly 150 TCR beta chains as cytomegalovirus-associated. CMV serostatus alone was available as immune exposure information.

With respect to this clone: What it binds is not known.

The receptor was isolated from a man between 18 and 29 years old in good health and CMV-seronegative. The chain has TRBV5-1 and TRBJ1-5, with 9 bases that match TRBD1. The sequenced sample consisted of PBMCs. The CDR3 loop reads CASSPGQGRGNQPQHF. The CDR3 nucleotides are TGCGCCAGCAGCCCCGGACAGGGGAGAGGCAATCAGCCCCAGCATTTT.